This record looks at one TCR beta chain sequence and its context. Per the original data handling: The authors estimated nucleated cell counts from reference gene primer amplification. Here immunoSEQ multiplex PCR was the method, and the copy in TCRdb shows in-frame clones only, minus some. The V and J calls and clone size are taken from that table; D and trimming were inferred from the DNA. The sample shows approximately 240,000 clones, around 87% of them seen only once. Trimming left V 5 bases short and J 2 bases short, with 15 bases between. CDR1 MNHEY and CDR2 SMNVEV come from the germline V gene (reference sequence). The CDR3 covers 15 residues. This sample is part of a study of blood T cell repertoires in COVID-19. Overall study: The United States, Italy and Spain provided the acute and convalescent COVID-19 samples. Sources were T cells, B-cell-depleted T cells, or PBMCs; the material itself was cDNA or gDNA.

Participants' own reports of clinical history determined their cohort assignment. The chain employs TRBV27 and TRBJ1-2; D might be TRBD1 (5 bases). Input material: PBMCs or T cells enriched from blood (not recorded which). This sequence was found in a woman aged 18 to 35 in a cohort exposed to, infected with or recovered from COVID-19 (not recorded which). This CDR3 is CASSLTPGLNYGYTF. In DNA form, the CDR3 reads TGTGCCAGCAGTCTCACTCCGGGACTAAACTATGGCTACACCTTC.